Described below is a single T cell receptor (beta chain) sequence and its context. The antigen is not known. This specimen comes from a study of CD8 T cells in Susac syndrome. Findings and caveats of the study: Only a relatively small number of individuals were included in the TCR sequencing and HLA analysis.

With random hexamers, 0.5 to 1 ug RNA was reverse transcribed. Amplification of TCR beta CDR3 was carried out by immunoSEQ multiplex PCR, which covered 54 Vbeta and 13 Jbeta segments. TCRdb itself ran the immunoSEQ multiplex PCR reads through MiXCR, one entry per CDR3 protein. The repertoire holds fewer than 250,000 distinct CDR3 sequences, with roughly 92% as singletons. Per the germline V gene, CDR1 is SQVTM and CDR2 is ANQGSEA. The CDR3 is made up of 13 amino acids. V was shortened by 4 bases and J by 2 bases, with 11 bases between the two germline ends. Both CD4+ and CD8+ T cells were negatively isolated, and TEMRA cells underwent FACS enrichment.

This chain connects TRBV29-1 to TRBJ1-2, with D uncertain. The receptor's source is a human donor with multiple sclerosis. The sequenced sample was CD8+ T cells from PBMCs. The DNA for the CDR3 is TGCAGCGTTGTGGGCCTGATGAACTATGGCTACACCTTC. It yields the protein CSVVGLMNYGYTF.